This T cell receptor beta chain was identified during a study of blood T cell repertoires in COVID-19. As for the study in general: Italy, Spain and the United States were the sources of the convalescent and acute COVID-19 samples. The cDNA or gDNA used as material had been derived from T cells, B-cell-depleted T cells, or PBMCs.

This CDR3 is 14 amino acids long. Germline V gives CDR1 SNHLY, CDR2 FYNNEI. V was cut by 7 bases and J by 7 bases, with 17 bases left in between. In the source study's methods: Amplified reference gene primers provided the basis for estimating nucleated cell counts. Measured with immunoSEQ multiplex PCR; TCRdb has only the in-frame clones, and not every one. That table gives V, J and clone size, and the DNA gave D and trimming. The repertoire consists of about 18,000 clones, with over 75% occurring once and the leading ten covering approximately 15%. The receptor's source is a man aged 40-55 years with active or convalescent COVID-19. The chain uses TRBV2 and TRBJ1-5; D ambiguous. Input material: peripheral blood. The CDR3 region has the DNA TGTGCCAGCACTGCTGGGCGGGGTGGCCAGCCCCAGCATTTT. Translated, it gives CASTAGRGGQPQHF.